Listed below are T cell receptor beta chains from one sample, sequenced in a study of T cell responses to AZD1222 COVID-19 vaccine. The protocol was immunoSEQ multiplex PCR, while the TCRdb copy is restricted to in-frame clones and leaves out a portion. The data contain about 60,000 clones, 70% to 85% of them singletons. Sequences were derived from peripheral blood, sampled on day 0 of AZD1222 vaccination. The receptors stem from an adult in good health. Each CDR3 is given with its conserved first and last residue. D genes are given only for firm matches. Clone sizes are given selectively: once, few, many, or a class where the clone is expanded.

V gene: TRBV19
J gene: TRBJ2-2
D gene: TRBD1
clone size: NA
CDR3 protein: CASSIAGGNTGELFF
CDR3 DNA: TGTGCCAGTAGTATCGCAGGGGGAAACACCGGGGAGCTGTTTTTT

V gene: TRBV7-2
J gene: TRBJ2-2
D gene: NA
clone size: NA
CDR3 protein: CASSLAPRRGTGELFF
CDR3 DNA: TGTGCCAGCAGCTTAGCGCCCAGGAGGGGAACCGGGGAGCTGTTTTTT

V gene: TRBV21-1
J gene: TRBJ2-2
D gene: NA
clone size: NA
CDR3 protein: CASSKALDVGGELFF
CDR3 DNA: TGTGCCAGCAGCAAAGCGTTGGATGTCGGCGGGGAGCTGTTTTTT

V gene: TRBV6-5
J gene: TRBJ1-2
D gene: NA
clone size: once
CDR3 protein: CASSYSSEDGYTF
CDR3 DNA: TGTGCCAGCAGTTACTCCTCCGAAGACGGCTACACCTTC

V gene: TRBV4-3
J gene: TRBJ2-7
D gene: NA
clone size: NA
CDR3 protein: CASSQDRGVREQYF
CDR3 DNA: TGCGCCAGCAGCCAAGATCGCGGCGTACGGGAGCAGTACTTC

V gene: TRBV6-2/TRBV6-3
J gene: TRBJ2-2
D gene: NA
clone size: once
CDR3 protein: CASSYSDPRDKNTGELFF
CDR3 DNA: TGTGCCAGCAGTTACTCCGACCCCCGGGACAAAAACACCGGGGAGCTGTTTTTT

V gene: TRBV6-5
J gene: TRBJ2-6
D gene: TRBD1
clone size: NA
CDR3 protein: CASSKTGAGANVLTF
CDR3 DNA: TGTGCCAGCAGTAAGACAGGGGCTGGGGCCAACGTCCTGACTTTC

V gene: TRBV6-5
J gene: TRBJ2-6
D gene: NA
clone size: NA
CDR3 protein: CASTPWLSGANVLTF
CDR3 DNA: TGTGCCAGCACCCCGTGGCTCTCTGGGGCCAACGTCCTGACTTTC

V gene: TRBV24-1
J gene: TRBJ2-1
D gene: NA
clone size: NA
CDR3 protein: CATSDLRQGGSYNEQFF
CDR3 DNA: TGTGCCACCAGTGATTTGAGGCAGGGAGGTTCCTACAATGAGCAGTTCTTC

V gene: TRBV11-2
J gene: TRBJ2-5
D gene: NA
clone size: NA
CDR3 protein: CASRGGRETQYF
CDR3 DNA: TGTGCCAGCAGGGGGGGTCGAGAGACCCAGTACTTC

V gene: TRBV7-9
J gene: TRBJ2-1
D gene: TRBD1
clone size: NA
CDR3 protein: CASSLGTGVGYYNEQFF
CDR3 DNA: TGTGCCAGCAGCTTAGGGACAGGGGTCGGGTATTACAATGAGCAGTTCTTC

V gene: TRBV7-6
J gene: TRBJ1-6
D gene: TRBD1
clone size: NA
CDR3 protein: CASSLDRGNSPLHF
CDR3 DNA: TGTGCCAGCAGCTTAGACAGGGGTAATTCACCCCTCCACTTT

V gene: TRBV11-2
J gene: TRBJ2-3
D gene: TRBD2
clone size: NA
CDR3 protein: CASSLQTSGRTDTQYF
CDR3 DNA: TGTGCCAGCAGCCTACAGACTAGCGGACGCACAGATACGCAGTATTTT